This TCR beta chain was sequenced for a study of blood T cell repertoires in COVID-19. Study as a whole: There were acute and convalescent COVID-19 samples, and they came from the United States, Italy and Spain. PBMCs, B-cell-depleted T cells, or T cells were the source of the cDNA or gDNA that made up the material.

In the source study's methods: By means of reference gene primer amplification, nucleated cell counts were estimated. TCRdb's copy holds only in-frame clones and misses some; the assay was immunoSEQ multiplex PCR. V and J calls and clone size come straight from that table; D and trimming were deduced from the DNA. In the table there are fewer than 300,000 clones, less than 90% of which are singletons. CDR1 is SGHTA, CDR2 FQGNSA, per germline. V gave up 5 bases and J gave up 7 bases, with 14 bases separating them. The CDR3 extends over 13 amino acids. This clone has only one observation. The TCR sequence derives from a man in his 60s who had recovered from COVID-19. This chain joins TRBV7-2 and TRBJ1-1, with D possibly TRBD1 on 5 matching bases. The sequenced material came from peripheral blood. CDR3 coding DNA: TGTGCCAGCAGCCAGAGCTGGGGCGATGAAGCTTTCTTT. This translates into CASSQSWGDEAFF.